Presented here are 11 T cell receptor beta chains from one specimen sequenced in a study of neurological immune-mediated disorders. The time point: longitudinal time-point 1 (baseline). TCRdb ran MiXCR on the 5' RACE reads and lists one entry per CDR3 protein. Of some 54,000 distinct CDR3 sequences in the sample, about 11% were seen once. Sequencing was carried out using PBMCs. These receptors were taken from a male donor with HTLV-1-associated myelopathy (HAM/TSP).

This clonotype was detected ten times or more. The chain links TRBV20-1 to TRBJ2-3; maybe TRBD2 (5 bases). From germline, CDR1 is DFQATT and CDR2 SNEGSKA (reference sequence). There are 13 residues in the CDR3. V gave up 3 bases and J gave up 1 base, with 8 bases separating them. CDR3 DNA: TGCAGTGCTAGGCGGGTGGGCACAGATACGCAGTATTTT. It translates to CSARRVGTDTQYF.

The rearrangement links TRBV6-5 to TRBJ2-3, with 11 positions matching TRBD2. The CDR3 contains 17 residues. V lost 0 bases and J lost 3; bases outside the gene matches: 5. The germline V gene encodes CDR1 MNHEY and CDR2 SVGAGI. The chain's CDR3 is CASSYSASGGSTDTQYF. DNA of the CDR3: TGTGCCAGCAGTTACTCAGCTAGCGGGGGGTCGACAGATACGCAGTATTTT.

The table lists this clonotype with many counts. The rearrangement joins TRBV10-3 to TRBJ1-5; 7 bases align to TRBD1. Looked up from germline, CDR1 is ENHRY and CDR2 is SYGVKD. With 4 bases clipped from V and 6 bases from J, the junction kept 12 bases outside the gene matches. CDR3 length: 16 amino acids. In nucleotides, the CDR3 is TGTGCCATCAGTGCCGGGACAGACCCTGGTCGTCAGCCCCAGCATTTT. Its translation: CAISAGTDPGRQPQHF.

The table lists this clonotype with many counts. V gene TRBV20-1 combines with J gene TRBJ1-6, with D possibly being TRBD1 (6 bases). CDR3 length: 13 amino acids. V was pared by 5 bases and J by 7 bases, with 12 bases between. Germline CDR1 reads DFQATT; CDR2 reads SNEGSKA (reference sequence). CDR3 residues: CSAFRDTNSPLHF. DNA of the CDR3: TGCAGTGCTTTCCGGGACACGAATTCACCCCTCCACTTT.

This clonotype was picked up many times. The rearrangement uses TRBV6-2 or TRBV6-3 and TRBJ1-1; D uncertain. This CDR3 region has 15 residues. V was shortened by 6 bases and J by 2 bases, with 16 bases between the two germline ends. From germline, CDR1 is MNHEY and CDR2 SVGEGT. The CDR3 is CASSPPPTDNTEAFF. The CDR3 bases are TGTGCCAGCAGCCCACCTCCGACGGATAACACTGAAGCTTTCTTT.

At least ten counts were recorded for this clonotype. The chain joins TRBV20-1 to TRBJ1-1, with D perhaps TRBD1 (5 bases). Trimming took 0 bases from V and 7 from J, leaving 15 bases between them. The CDR3 contains 14 residues. Germline assignment: CDR1 DFQATT and CDR2 SNEGSKA (reference sequence). CDR3 bases: TGCAGTGCTAGAGATGCCGGGGGGTTCCTTGAAGCTTTCTTT. Protein: CSARDAGGFLEAFF.

A few counts support this clonotype. A much larger clone lies a single base off, so this may be a read error. The J gene is TRBJ1-2, the V gene TRBV6-1; perhaps TRBD1 as D (6 bases). Germline loops: CDR1 MNHNS, CDR2 SASEGT. V lost 5 bases and J lost 4, with 17 bases in between. This CDR3 is built from 15 residues. The CDR3 spells CASSSTRQDGYGYTF. CDR3 nucleotide sequence: TGTGCCAGCAGTTCCACCCGACAGGATGGCTATGGCTACACCTTC.

This clonotype was counted at least ten times. The chain carries TRBV5-5 and TRBJ1-1; D unresolved. The germline V gene has CDR1 SGHKS and CDR2 YYEKEE (reference sequence). V was pared by 4 bases and J by 0 bases, with 16 bases between. The CDR3 runs to 16 residues. The CDR3 sequence: CASSPQEAIMNTEAFF. Here the CDR3 DNA reads TGTGCCAGCAGCCCGCAAGAGGCAATCATGAACACTGAAGCTTTCTTT.

The table lists this clonotype with many counts. This chain joins TRBV20-1 and TRBJ2-5, with 7 bases identical to TRBD2. Trimming took 3 bases from V and 0 from J; bases not matched to a gene: 4. Germline loops: CDR1 DFQATT, CDR2 SNEGSKA (reference sequence). This CDR3 contains 14 residues. CDR3 region: CSASPGGYQETQYF. The CDR3 nucleotides read TGCAGTGCTAGCCCCGGGGGGTACCAAGAGACCCAGTACTTC.

There are many counts of this clonotype. CDR3 coding DNA: TGTGCCAGCAGCAGGGGCTTAATCTACGAGCAGTACTTC. Protein: CASSRGLIYEQYF. This chain links TRBV11-2 with TRBJ2-7, with D tentatively TRBD1 (5 bases). CDR1 is SGHAT and CDR2 is FQNNGV in the germline V gene. The CDR3 has 13 residues. V was shortened by 5 bases and J by 3 bases, with 11 bases between the two germline ends. Variable domain in full (rest from reference TRBV11-2 and TRBJ2-7): EAGVAQSPRYKIIEKRQSVAFWCNPISGHATLYWYQQILGQGPKLLIQFQNNGVVDDSQLPKDRFSAERLKGVDSTLKIQPAKLEDSAVYLCASSRGLIYEQYFGPGTRLTVT.

This clonotype has at least ten counts. V gene TRBV9 combines with J gene TRBJ1-5, with D tentatively TRBD1 (6 bases). The length of the CDR3 is 16 residues. In germline, CDR1 is SGDLS, CDR2 YYNGEE. The germline V and J ends were trimmed by 0 bases and 0 bases, with 10 bases remaining between them. CDR3 DNA sequence: TGTGCCAGCAGCGTAGCGGCAGGGGCTAGCAATCAGCCCCAGCATTTT. It is translated as CASSVAAGASNQPQHF. Together with reference TRBV9 and TRBJ1-5, the CDR3 gives the full variable domain: DSGVTQTPKHLITATGQRVTLRCSPRSGDLSVYWYQQSLDQGLQFLIQYYNGEERAKGNILERFSAQQFPDLHSELNLSSLELGDSALYFCASSVAAGASNQPQHFGDGTRLSIL.